The clone carrying this T cell receptor beta chain was seen ten or more times. Its antigen is not identified. Scientists made TCR beta libraries using quantitative 5'-RACE with molecular barcodes. Each CDR3 protein gets one entry after TCRdb re-called the 5' RACE reads with MiXCR. Of around 480,000 distinct CDR3 sequences in the sample, more than 15% are singletons; the top ten hold 1%. Germline-derived CDR1 and CDR2 are SGHRS and YFSETQ. The CDR3 spans 15 residues. With 2 bases removed from V and 0 bases from J, the gap between germline ends came to 9 bases. This specimen belongs to a study of CD8 T cells in ankylosing spondylitis. Whole-study findings and limits: Characteristic of ankylosing spondylitis blood, it appeared, was a TCR beta motif comprising several highly homologous variants. The study looked at matched synovial fluid samples from ankylosing spondylitis patients. Disease-linked clones were reported to be significantly enriched there.

Sequenced input: blood, either unsorted or a sorted T cell fraction (not recorded which). The origin of this receptor is a male donor with ankylosing spondylitis. This chain connects TRBV5-1 to TRBJ2-1; no clear D. The CDR3, as DNA: TGCGCCAGCAGCTTTATCCCGAGCTCCTACAATGAGCAGTTCTTC. It translates to CASSFIPSSYNEQFF.